The 23 T cell receptor beta chains below were found in one sample sequenced in a study of T cell changes during pregnancy in multiple sclerosis. Assay used: immunoSEQ multiplex PCR; TCRdb lists only in-frame clones, some missing. The sample lists about 61,000 clones; about 87% were seen once. Material: peripheral blood, obtained in the first trimester of pregnancy. The receptor set was obtained from a female donor in good health, enrolled as a control in a pregnancy study.

The chain uses TRBV9 and TRBJ1-5; possibly TRBD1 for D (6 bases). This CDR3 spans 15 amino acids. The germline CDR1 and CDR2 sequences are SGDLS and YYNGEE. The V end lost 0 bases, the J end lost 8 bases, and 15 bases lay between the germline ends. As DNA, the CDR3 is TGTGCCAGCAGCGTAGGGGGGCTCCGGACAGAGCCCCAGCATTTT. Translation: CASSVGGLRTEPQHF.

The CDR3 is CASSDTLNTEAFF. The CDR3 nucleotides read TGTGCCAGCTCCGATACTCTGAACACTGAAGCTTTCTTT. This chain uses TRBV18 with TRBJ1-1, with D uncertain. Per the germline V gene, CDR1 is KGHSH and CDR2 is LQKENI. The V end lost 6 bases, the J end lost 0 bases, and 8 bases lay between the germline ends. This CDR3 has 13 amino acids.

This clone has a count of ten or more. The chain links TRBV15 to TRBJ1-2, with TRBD1 as a possible D gene (6 bases). There are 15 residues in the CDR3. Germline V gene data show CDR1 as LNHNV and CDR2 as YYDKDF (reference sequence). Trimming left V 5 bases short and J 6 bases short, with 19 bases between. CDR3 region: CATSPLGQGKDGYTF. The CDR3, as DNA: TGTGCCACCAGCCCCCTCGGGCAGGGGAAGGATGGCTACACCTTC. Full variable domain (outside the CDR3, taken from reference TRBV15 and TRBJ1-2): DAMVIQNPRYQVTQFGKPVTLSCSQTLNHNVMYWYQQKSSQAPKLLFHYYDKDFNNEADTPDNFQSRRPNTSFCFLDIRSPGLGDTAMYLCATSPLGQGKDGYTFGSGTRLTVV.

This chain uses TRBV7-2 with TRBJ1-3; D not certain. The CDR3 runs 11 residues. Trimming pared 7 bases from V and 3 bases from J, leaving 4 bases between. Looked up from germline, CDR1 is SGHTA and CDR2 is FQGNSA. This CDR3 is CASTNGNTIYF. In DNA form, the CDR3 reads TGTGCCAGCACCAATGGAAACACCATATATTTT. The full variable domain, its missing parts supplied by reference TRBV7-2 and TRBJ1-3, is GAGVSQSPSNKVTEKGKDVELRCDPISGHTALYWYRQSLGQGLEFLIYFQGNSAPDKSGLPSDRFSAERTGGSVSTLTIQRTQQEDSAVYLCASTNGNTIYFGEGSWLTVV.

On this clone itself: Other DNA sequences from this sample encode an identical CDR3 as well. The chain couples TRBV4-1 to TRBJ1-2; tentative D call: TRBD1 (5 bases). Germline V lookup: CDR1 MGHRA, CDR2 YSYEKL. There are 15 residues in the CDR3. Trimming shortened V by 2 bases and J by 5 bases, and 15 bases separated the two germline ends. CDR3 DNA: TGCGCCAGCAGCCAACCTGTGCGGGGCGATTATGGCTACACCTTC. Amino acid sequence: CASSQPVRGDYGYTF.

The V gene is TRBV9, the J gene TRBJ1-2; D gene uncertain. The germline V gene encodes CDR1 SGDLS and CDR2 YYNGEE. V shed 0 bases and J shed 2 bases, with 17 bases lying between them. The CDR3 runs 17 residues. The CDR3 DNA sequence: TGTGCCAGCAGCGTAGGGGCAGCCCTAAACGAGAACTATGGCTACACCTTC. It is translated as CASSVGAALNENYGYTF.

The chain couples TRBV10-3 to TRBJ2-1, with 8 nucleotides matching TRBD1. The V gene end was trimmed by 6 bases and the J gene end by 8 bases; junction bases not matched to a gene: 6. The CDR3 runs 13 residues. The germline gives CDR1 ENHRY, CDR2 SYGVKD. In DNA, the CDR3 is TGTGCCATCAGCCTAATGACAGGGGATGAGCAGTTCTTC. It is translated as CAISLMTGDEQFF.

CDR3 protein: CASSSKTGGDYGYTF. Written as DNA, the CDR3 is TGTGCCAGCAGCTCTAAGACAGGGGGGGACTATGGCTACACCTTC. V gene TRBV7-2 combines with J gene TRBJ1-2; 9 nucleotides align to TRBD1. The CDR3 is made up of 15 amino acids. CDR1 is SGHTA, CDR2 FQGNSA, per germline. The junction had 6 bases not matched to a gene; V was cut back by 4 bases and J by 3 bases.

The V call is TRBV9, the J call TRBJ2-2; D is possibly TRBD2 (6 bases). The ends were cut back, 4 bases at V and 6 bases at J, with 16 bases in the middle. Germline V gene sequence: CDR1 SGDLS, CDR2 YYNGEE. The CDR3 consists of 15 residues. CDR3 residues: CASSLTGSTPGELFF. The CDR3 DNA is TGTGCCAGCAGCTTAACCGGGAGCACCCCCGGGGAGCTGTTTTTT.

This clone was recorded a few times. The chain is built from TRBV12-5 and TRBJ1-1; 7 nucleotides line up with TRBD1. With V trimmed by 5 bases and J by 1 base, 1 base remained unmatched. This CDR3 is 13 amino acids long. Germline loops: CDR1 LGHNT, CDR2 FRNRAP. CDR3 sequence: CASGGTENTEAFF. In DNA, the CDR3 is TGTGCTAGTGGTGGGACAGAGAACACTGAAGCTTTCTTT.

The chain couples TRBV7-2 to TRBJ1-2, with D uncertain. CDR3 length equals 16 residues. V lost 5 bases, J lost 4 bases, and 20 bases lay in between. From germline, CDR1 is SGHTA and CDR2 FQGNSA. The CDR3 nucleotides are TGTGCCAGCAGCCCCGGGGTCGCCGGACCGATCTATGGCTACACCTTC. Its translation is CASSPGVAGPIYGYTF.

The V and J genes are TRBV4-3 and TRBJ1-2; D is perhaps TRBD1 (5 bases). Germline V gives CDR1 LGHNA, CDR2 YSLEER. With 0 bases removed from V and 3 bases from J, the gap between germline ends came to 11 bases. The CDR3 runs to 15 residues. In nucleotides, the CDR3 is TGCGCCAGCAGCCAAGATGGGGCAGGCTACTATGGCTACACCTTC. Residues: CASSQDGAGYYGYTF.

This clone showed up just once. V gene TRBV5-1 combines with J gene TRBJ2-7; maybe TRBD2 (6 bases). From germline, CDR1 is SGHRS and CDR2 YFSETQ. The CDR3 has 12 residues. With 0 bases removed from V and 6 bases from J, the gap between germline ends came to 7 bases. The CDR3 region has the DNA TGCGCCAGCAGCTTGGCCGGGGGCGAGCAGTACTTC. Protein: CASSLAGGEQYF.

The CDR3 region is CAITPYGGTEVTYGYTF. The CDR3 bases are TGTGCCATCACCCCCTATGGAGGGACAGAGGTAACGTATGGCTACACCTTC. The chain recombines TRBV10-3 with TRBJ1-2; 7 bases fit TRBD1. The V gene's germline CDR1 is ENHRY and CDR2 SYGVKD. Losses at the gene ends were 7 bases for V and 5 bases for J; bases not matched to a gene: 19. This CDR3 is built from 17 residues.

This chain connects TRBV18 to TRBJ1-4; tentatively, D is TRBD1 (5 bases). Per the germline V gene, CDR1 is KGHSH and CDR2 is LQKENI. Between the trimmed V and J ends, which lost 3 bases and 7 bases, there was a span of 24 bases. This CDR3 has 18 residues. The DNA of the CDR3 is TGTGCCAGCTCACCCCGGTCGGCCTTGGCGGGGGGGAGTGAAAAACTGTTTTTT. As protein: CASSPRSALAGGSEKLFF.

The chain couples TRBV7-9 to TRBJ2-4, with TRBD2 as a possible D gene (7 bases). Trimming shortened V by 11 bases and J by 6 bases, and 17 bases separated the two germline ends. The CDR3 loop spans 13 amino acids. CDR1 is SEHNR, CDR2 FQNEAQ, per germline (reference sequence). The CDR3: CALQGGVGNIQYF. The CDR3 DNA is TGTGCCCTACAGGGAGGGGTTGGAAACATTCAGTACTTC.

This sequence joins TRBV7-2 and TRBJ1-2, with a tentative D call TRBD1 (5 bases). The V gene lost 2 bases and the J gene lost 2 bases, with 9 bases spanning the gap. The germline V gene encodes CDR1 SGHTA and CDR2 FQGNSA. This CDR3 has 14 residues. In nucleotides, the CDR3 is TGTGCCAGCAGCTTAACCGGGGGAAACTATGGCTACACCTTC. This translates into CASSLTGGNYGYTF.

The rearrangement links TRBV27 to TRBJ2-2; 9 positions match TRBD1. The CDR3 is 14 amino acids. CDR1 is MNHEY, CDR2 SMNVEV, per germline (reference sequence). Trimming took 7 bases from V and 4 from J; bases not matched to a gene: 4. Here the CDR3 reads CASTDRGGTGELFF. For the CDR3, the DNA is TGTGCCAGCACGGACAGGGGAGGCACCGGGGAGCTGTTTTTT.

V gene TRBV19 combines with J gene TRBJ1-5, with 7 bases identical to TRBD1. J lost 1 base, V lost 4 bases, and 10 bases had no gene match. This CDR3 comprises 17 residues. Germline V lookup: CDR1 LNHDA, CDR2 SQIVND (reference sequence). The DNA of the CDR3 is TGTGCCAGTAGTACAACCGGGACAGTCGCCAGCAATCAGCCCCAGCATTTT. The encoded protein is CASSTTGTVASNQPQHF.

The V call is TRBV27, the J call TRBJ1-2; D possibly corresponds to TRBD1 (6 bases). CDR1 is MNHEY and CDR2 is SMNVEV in the germline V gene (reference sequence). The germline V and J ends were trimmed by 4 bases and 1 base, with 13 bases remaining between them. CDR3 length: 15 residues. The CDR3 region is CASSSPLRGNYGYTF. CDR3 bases: TGTGCCAGCAGTTCCCCGCTCAGGGGTAACTATGGCTACACCTTC.

This clone has only one observation. The rearrangement uses TRBV5-1 and TRBJ2-1; the D gene is possibly TRBD2 (6 bases). The V end lost 7 bases, the J end lost 7 bases, and 15 bases lay between the germline ends. Germline V gives CDR1 SGHRS, CDR2 YFSETQ. The CDR3 totals 13 residues. The CDR3 protein is CASGGPGENEQFF. DNA of the CDR3: TGCGCCAGCGGGGGACCGGGGGAGAATGAGCAGTTCTTC.

The rearrangement links TRBV7-3 to TRBJ2-7, with TRBD1 matching over 10 bases. The germline V gene encodes CDR1 SGHTA and CDR2 FQGTGA. This CDR3 has 15 amino acids. Germline trimming cut 5 bases from V and 0 bases from J; bases unmatched to any gene: 4. DNA of the CDR3: TGTGCCAGCAGCCGGGACAGGGGATCCTCCTACGAGCAGTACTTC. Translation: CASSRDRGSSYEQYF.

V and J are TRBV6-5 and TRBJ1-5; a weak D match, TRBD1 (6 bases). CDR1 is MNHEY, CDR2 SVGAGI, per germline. The length of the CDR3 is 13 residues. The ends were cut back, 5 bases at V and 4 bases at J, with 9 bases in the middle. The CDR3 DNA reads TGTGCCAGCAGTGGACAGCAGAATCAGCCCCAGCATTTT. This translates into CASSGQQNQPQHF.